The clone carrying this T cell receptor beta chain was seen only a few times. The CDR3 extends over 13 amino acids. Deletions cut 2 bases from V and 6 bases from J, with 11 bases between. In germline, CDR1 is WSHSY, CDR2 SAAADI. In the source study's methods: Reference gene primer amplification in the assay estimated nucleated cell counts. Libraries were prepared by immunoSEQ multiplex PCR; TCRdb keeps only in-frame clonotypes and omits some of them. D and trimming were read from the DNA, whereas the V and J calls and clone size are those reported in that table. The data show 200,000 to 250,000 clones, approximately 81% seen once. The data originate from a study of blood T cell repertoires in COVID-19. In the study overall: Sample material is recorded as cDNA or gDNA derived from T cells, B-cell-depleted T cells, or PBMCs.

The rearrangement joins TRBV10-2 to TRBJ2-7; D is unclear. This clonotype was obtained from a woman older than 75 with acute or convalescent COVID-19. The specimen sequenced was peripheral blood. The CDR3 here is CASSEGWPLEQYF. CDR3 in DNA: TGCGCCAGCAGTGAGGGTTGGCCTCTCGAGCAGTACTTC.